This T cell receptor beta chain was sequenced in a study of beta chain features in type 1 diabetes. Study findings and constraints: For patients, the naive, central memory and Treg TCRB repertoires appeared more alike than for healthy donors. Moderate but significant shortening of TCRB CDR3s was recorded in all four CD4+ subsets from Type 1 diabetes patients. HLA influence on TCRB rearrangement stayed unresolved here.

Of the isolated RNA, all was reverse transcribed, and so the sequenced material was expressed TCRB transcripts. Sequenced naive, central memory and regulatory T cell samples produced an average of approximately 3.5 million reads. Profiling relied on immunoSEQ multiplex PCR, and the TCRdb table lists in-frame clones only, not all of them. The table includes more than 120,000 clones, about 13% detected once. The CDR3 consists of 13 residues. CDR1 is SNHLY, CDR2 FYNNEI, per germline. V lost 7 bases to trimming and J lost 5 bases, with 12 bases between them. Concerning this clone: Its target is not known.

The sample comprised central memory CD4+ T cells from blood. The receptor comes from a man aged 18 to 29 with type 1 diabetes. This chain connects TRBV2 to TRBJ1-5, with D possibly TRBD1 on 6 matching bases. The CDR3 bases are TGTGCCAGCACGTGGGGGGCCGATCAGCCCCAGCATTTT. This translates into CASTWGADQPQHF.